These 19 T cell receptor beta chains originate from one sample sequenced in a study of T cell repertoires in cytomegalovirus infection. MiXCR, applied by TCRdb to the reads, yields one record per CDR3 protein. The table lists about 900,000 distinct CDR3 sequences, roughly 31% of them singletons. These receptors have no known antigen. Sequenced material: cultured CD8+ T cells from PBMCs, taken from culture after CMV antigen stimulation. These TCRs come from a human donor in good health (CMV status not recorded). Some clones in this sample may be carry-over from other donors' samples.

This clonotype was found a few times. The chain links TRBV12-3 or TRBV12-4 to TRBJ2-2; D is undetermined. The CDR3 has 13 residues. The ends were cut back, 7 bases at V and 6 bases at J, with 12 bases in the middle. The CDR3 region has the DNA TGTGCCAGCATCCTAAGACATCCCGGGGAGCTGTTTTTT. Translating gives CASILRHPGELFF.

The V call is TRBV7-9, the J call TRBJ2-1; unclear D gene. CDR1 and CDR2 from the germline V gene are SEHNR and FQNEAQ (reference sequence). This CDR3 region has 16 residues. Trimming stripped 5 bases from V and 0 bases from J, with 14 bases between. CDR3: CASSDLAWSSYNEQFF. The DNA of the CDR3 is TGTGCCAGCAGCGATCTCGCTTGGAGCTCCTACAATGAGCAGTTCTTC.

The chain employs TRBV20-1 and TRBJ2-2; 8 nucleotides align to TRBD1. CDR3 length equals 17 residues. CDR1 is DFQATT and CDR2 is SNEGSKA in the germline V gene (reference sequence). V was clipped by 0 bases and J by 5 bases; unmatched bases: 11. Written as DNA, the CDR3 is TGCAGTGCTAGAGATCCTAGTCAGGGGGCGGGGACCGGGGAGCTGTTTTTT. This codes for CSARDPSQGAGTGELFF.

The J gene is TRBJ2-1, the V gene TRBV6-5; 9 nucleotides align to TRBD1. The CDR3 is 14 residues long. The junction had 8 bases not matched to a gene; V was cut back by 10 bases and J by 4 bases. Per the germline V gene, CDR1 is MNHEY and CDR2 is SVGAGI. The CDR3 spells CATLDRGGYNEQFF. Here the CDR3 DNA reads TGTGCCACACTCGACAGGGGGGGATACAATGAGCAGTTCTTC.

The chain has TRBV4-1 and TRBJ2-3; no firm D call. CDR3 length: 17 residues. V shed 0 bases and J shed 2 bases, with 15 bases lying between them. Germline V gene data show CDR1 as MGHRA and CDR2 as YSYEKL. The CDR3 is CASSQDFPLMVTDTQYF. CDR3 nucleotide sequence: TGCGCCAGCAGCCAAGATTTCCCCCTAATGGTCACAGATACGCAGTATTTT.

The CDR3 protein is CASSHPTGSGNTIYF. CDR3 nucleotide sequence: TGCGCCAGCAGCCATCCGACAGGGTCTGGAAACACCATATATTTT. The gene calls are TRBV4-1 and TRBJ1-3; 7 nucleotides line up with TRBD1. The germline V gene has CDR1 MGHRA and CDR2 YSYEKL. The junction had 3 bases not matched to a gene; V was cut back by 3 bases and J by 1 base. This CDR3 is built from 15 residues.

This clonotype was seen a handful of times. The CDR3, as DNA: TGTGCCAGGCCAACTGGTAGGTTATACATCAATGAGCAGTTCTTC. As protein: CARPTGRLYINEQFF. The chain couples TRBV6-2 or TRBV6-3 to TRBJ2-1; D uncertain. Germline CDR1 MNHEY, CDR2 SVGEGT. V was trimmed by 9 bases and J by 6 bases, leaving 21 bases between them. The CDR3 has 15 amino acids.

This sequence joins TRBV27 and TRBJ2-2; 8 positions match TRBD1. CDR1 MNHEY and CDR2 SMNVEV come from the germline V gene (reference sequence). The ends lost 10 bases at V and 5 bases at J; junction bases unmatched: 12. The CDR3 spans 15 residues. The CDR3 DNA sequence: TGTGCCACCAAGCTCGGACAGGGAAATACCGGGGAGCTGTTTTTT. Protein sequence: CATKLGQGNTGELFF.

This clonotype was found once. This chain connects TRBV27 to TRBJ2-7; unclear D gene. V lost 7 bases and J 3 bases, leaving 19 bases between the germline ends. CDR1 is MNHEY and CDR2 is SMNVEV in the germline V gene (reference sequence). The CDR3 runs 15 residues. The CDR3 DNA reads as TGTGCCAGCAAGCCCAGGTGGGCAGGAGACTACGAGCAGTACTTC. Translation: CASKPRWAGDYEQYF.

The chain couples TRBV6-5 to TRBJ2-7; 8 bases are shared with TRBD2. With V trimmed by 6 bases and J by 2 bases, 9 bases remained unmatched. CDR1 is MNHEY and CDR2 is SVGAGI in the germline V gene. CDR3 length: 15 amino acids. Here the CDR3 DNA reads TGTGCCAGCAGCCTATCAAGCGGGGGCCCCTACGAGCAGTACTTC. This encodes CASSLSSGGPYEQYF.

The CDR3 sequence: CSARDLWLAGGTDTQYF. CDR3 DNA sequence: TGCAGTGCTAGAGATCTGTGGCTAGCGGGGGGAACAGATACGCAGTATTTT. This rearrangement joins TRBV20-1 to TRBJ2-3; TRBD2 matches at 11 bases. Losses at the gene ends were 0 bases for V and 3 bases for J; bases not matched to a gene: 8. The length of the CDR3 is 17 residues. Germline V CDR1 and CDR2: DFQATT, SNEGSKA (reference sequence).

This clonotype has more than one count but fewer than ten. The chain carries TRBV20-1 and TRBJ2-1, with D uncertain. Germline lookup yields CDR1 DFQATT and CDR2 SNEGSKA (reference sequence). The CDR3 covers 16 residues. V was pared by 0 bases and J by 4 bases, with 16 bases between. CDR3 sequence (DNA): TGCAGTGCTAGAGATAAAGGGCGAGTCGAATACAATGAGCAGTTCTTC. Translation: CSARDKGRVEYNEQFF.

V usage is TRBV5-4 and J usage is TRBJ1-1, with D tentatively TRBD1 (5 bases). This CDR3 is 13 amino acids long. Germline loops: CDR1 SGHNT, CDR2 YYREEE (reference sequence). V was clipped by 2 bases and J by 11 bases, with 16 bases between them. The CDR3 loop reads CASSLTGLAGAFF. DNA for the CDR3: TGTGCCAGCAGCTTAACAGGTCTAGCCGGCGCTTTCTTT. The entire variable domain, with the rest obtained from reference TRBV5-4 and TRBJ1-1, is as follows: ETGVTQSPTHLIKTRGQQVTLRCSSQSGHNTVSWYQQALGQGPQFIFQYYREEENGRGNFPPRFSGLQFPNYSSELNVNALELDDSALYLCASSLTGLAGAFFGQGTRLTVV.

This chain joins TRBV3-1 and TRBJ1-5; possible D gene TRBD1, 6 bases. CDR3 size: 14 residues. Trimming removed 5 bases at V and 7 bases at J, with 15 bases between. The germline gives CDR1 LGHDT, CDR2 YNNKEL (reference sequence). Here the CDR3 reads CASSSNRVYQPQHF. CDR3 in DNA: TGTGCCAGCAGCTCGAACAGGGTATACCAGCCCCAGCATTTT.

This clonotype has a handful of counts. V gene TRBV7-9 combines with J gene TRBJ1-2, with a possible D match to TRBD1 (5 bases). V was cut by 4 bases and J by 5 bases, with 8 bases left in between. Germline CDR1 SEHNR, CDR2 FQNEAQ (reference sequence). The CDR3 runs 12 residues. The CDR3 protein is CASSYGTYGYTF. The CDR3 DNA reads TGTGCCAGCAGCTACGGGACGTATGGCTACACCTTC.

This clonotype was recorded at least ten times. V is TRBV7-8 and J is TRBJ2-7, with D hard to call. The length of the CDR3 is 13 residues. Germline V gives CDR1 SGHVS, CDR2 FQNEAQ. V lost 5 bases and J lost 3, with 11 bases in between. The CDR3 DNA sequence: TGTGCCAGCAGCCGCCGACAATTCTACGAGCAGTACGTC. Translation gives CASSRRQFYEQYV.

The rearrangement uses TRBV6-2 or TRBV6-3 and TRBJ2-5; D remains unclear. Germline CDR1 is MNHEY and CDR2 is SVGEGT. The CDR3 has 16 residues. Trimming pared 2 bases from V and 1 base from J, leaving 14 bases between. The CDR3 region is CASSYPAADPQETQYF. As DNA, the CDR3 is TGTGCCAGCAGTTACCCCGCGGCTGACCCCCAAGAGACCCAGTACTTC.

The table lists this clonotype with many counts. The chain couples TRBV7-6 to TRBJ1-6, with D possibly matching TRBD1 (6 bases). Germline V gene sequence: CDR1 SGHVS, CDR2 FNYEAQ. This CDR3 is 16 amino acids long. V was pared by 5 bases and J by 7 bases, with 18 bases between. The CDR3 reads CASSASGTGTNSPLHF. Here the CDR3 DNA reads TGTGCCAGCAGCGCCTCGGGAACAGGGACAAATTCACCCCTCCACTTT.

Here the CDR3 reads CASSLGVRSSGNTIYF. CDR3 DNA sequence: TGTGCCAGCAGCTTGGGTGTACGGAGCTCTGGAAACACCATATATTTT. The chain uses TRBV5-6 and TRBJ1-3; D is uncertain. The V gene's germline CDR1 is SGHDT and CDR2 YYEEEE. The V and J ends lost 0 bases and 0 bases respectively, with 10 bases between them. CDR3 length equals 16 residues.